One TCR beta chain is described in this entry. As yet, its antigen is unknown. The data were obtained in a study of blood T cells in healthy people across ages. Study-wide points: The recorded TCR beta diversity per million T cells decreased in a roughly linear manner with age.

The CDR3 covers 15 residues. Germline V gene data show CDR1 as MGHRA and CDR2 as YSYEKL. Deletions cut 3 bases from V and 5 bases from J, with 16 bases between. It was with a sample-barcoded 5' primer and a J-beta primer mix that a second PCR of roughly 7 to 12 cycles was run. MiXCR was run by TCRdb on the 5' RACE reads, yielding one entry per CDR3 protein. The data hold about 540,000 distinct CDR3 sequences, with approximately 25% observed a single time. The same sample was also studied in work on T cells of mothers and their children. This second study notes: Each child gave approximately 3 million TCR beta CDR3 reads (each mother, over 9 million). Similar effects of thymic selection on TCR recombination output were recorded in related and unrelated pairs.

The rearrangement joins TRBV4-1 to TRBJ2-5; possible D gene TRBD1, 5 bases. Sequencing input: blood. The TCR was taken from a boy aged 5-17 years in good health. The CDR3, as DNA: TGCGCCAGCAGCCACATCGACTCGCCAGGGGAGACCCAGTACTTC. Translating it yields CASSHIDSPGETQYF.